The 23 T cell receptor beta chains below come from one sample, sequenced in a study of immune evolution from preneoplasia to lung adenocarcinoma. Sequenced by immunoSEQ multiplex PCR; TCRdb stores in-frame clones only, minus some. The sample lists about 8,000 clones; around four fifths were seen once. Sequenced: FFPE adjacent normal lung tissue. The receptors were gathered from a person aged 70 to 79 with lung adenocarcinoma.

CDR3 sequence: CASSLESEQYF. CDR3 nucleotides: TGTGCCAGCAGCTTAGAATCCGAGCAGTACTTC. This chain joins TRBV7-9 and TRBJ2-7; D remains ambiguous. In germline, CDR1 is SEHNR, CDR2 FQNEAQ (reference sequence). V dropped 1 base and J dropped 6 bases, with 4 bases sitting between them. The CDR3 contains 11 residues.

The rearrangement joins TRBV7-9 to TRBJ2-7; D is unclear. CDR1 and CDR2 (germline): SEHNR, FQNEAQ (reference sequence). Trimming pared 3 bases from V and 2 bases from J, leaving 8 bases between. CDR3 length: 13 amino acids. The CDR3 here is CASSLSNPYEQYF. Here the CDR3 DNA reads TGTGCCAGCAGCTTGTCTAACCCCTACGAGCAGTACTTC.

V usage is TRBV2 and J usage is TRBJ1-3; tentative D call: TRBD1 (5 bases). Trimming cost V 6 bases and J 4 bases, with 19 bases left between them. CDR3 length: 16 residues. The germline V gene encodes CDR1 SNHLY and CDR2 FYNNEI. The CDR3 sequence is CASRREGWGSGNTIYF. CDR3 nucleotide sequence: TGTGCCAGCAGGCGGGAGGGCTGGGGGTCCGGAAACACCATATATTTT.

This chain connects TRBV7-3 to TRBJ2-2; D is ambiguous. Germline CDR1 reads SGHTA; CDR2 reads FQGTGA. This CDR3 region has 14 residues. V lost 4 bases and J lost 5, with 11 bases in between. The CDR3 protein is CASSYFAHTGELFF. The CDR3 DNA reads TGTGCCAGCAGCTACTTCGCCCATACCGGGGAGCTGTTTTTT.

This clone appeared a single time. This chain joins TRBV10-3 and TRBJ1-2; possible D gene TRBD1, 5 bases. Germline-derived CDR1 and CDR2 are ENHRY and SYGVKD. V was shortened by 0 bases and J by 8 bases, with 10 bases between the two germline ends. This CDR3 has 13 amino acids. In nucleotides, the CDR3 is TGTGCCATCAGTGAGTCGACGGGGGAAGGCTACACCTTC. Protein: CAISESTGEGYTF.

This chain links TRBV7-9 with TRBJ1-2; D is possibly TRBD1 (6 bases). CDR1 and CDR2 (germline): SEHNR, FQNEAQ (reference sequence). The CDR3 covers 15 residues. V was pared by 6 bases and J by 4 bases, with 18 bases between. The CDR3 reads CASSVDRGLGYGYTF. The CDR3 DNA reads TGTGCCAGCAGTGTAGATCGGGGGCTTGGCTATGGCTACACCTTC.

Here the CDR3 reads CASSFWGGDNSPLHF. CDR3 DNA: TGCGCCAGCAGCTTTTGGGGGGGGGATAATTCACCCCTCCACTTT. J is TRBJ1-6 and V is TRBV5-1; D possibly corresponds to TRBD1 (5 bases). This CDR3 spans 15 amino acids. Trimming cost V 2 bases and J 5 bases, with 11 bases left between them. The germline gives CDR1 SGHRS, CDR2 YFSETQ.

V usage is TRBV5-1 and J usage is TRBJ2-1; D possibly corresponds to TRBD1 (5 bases). The CDR3 has 13 amino acids. The V end lost 2 bases, the J end lost 7 bases, and 10 bases lay between the germline ends. The germline gives CDR1 SGHRS, CDR2 YFSETQ. The CDR3, as DNA: TGCGCCAGCAGCTTATCGCAGGGTAATGAGCAGTTCTTC. Amino acids: CASSLSQGNEQFF.

The chain carries TRBV5-6 and TRBJ1-2, with a possible D match to TRBD1 (6 bases). The CDR3 sequence is 14 residues long. Looked up from germline, CDR1 is SGHDT and CDR2 is YYEEEE. Trimming shortened V by 3 bases and J by 8 bases, and 17 bases separated the two germline ends. The CDR3 protein is CASSSGGGIGGYTF. The CDR3 DNA is TGTGCCAGCAGCTCGGGGGGCGGCATTGGGGGCTACACCTTC.

The chain links TRBV19 to TRBJ1-2, with D hard to call. CDR3 size: 10 residues. V dropped 9 bases and J dropped 5 bases, with 7 bases sitting between them. The germline CDR1 and CDR2 sequences are LNHDA and SQIVND (reference sequence). The CDR3 coding sequence is TGTGCCAGCAGGAGTTATGGCTACACCTTC. It is translated as CASRSYGYTF.

The CDR3 DNA follows: TGTGCCAGCAGTCCATTCAGGCAGAACACCGGGGAGCTGTTTTTT. Translation: CASSPFRQNTGELFF. The genes are TRBV6-5 and TRBJ2-2, with D uncertain. This CDR3 has 15 residues. Trimming cost V 5 bases and J 1 base, with 11 bases left between them. CDR1 is MNHEY and CDR2 is SVGAGI in the germline V gene.

This clone came up once. The rearrangement joins TRBV25-1 to TRBJ2-4, with 8 bases matching TRBD1. Germline-derived CDR1 and CDR2 are MGHDK and SYGVNS. The V segment lost 2 bases and the J segment 7 bases; nucleotides outside the gene matches: 4. CDR3 length equals 14 residues. The CDR3 region is CASSEERTGNIQYF. The CDR3 DNA reads TGTGCCAGCAGTGAAGAACGGACAGGGAACATTCAGTACTTC. Based on the CDR3 plus reference TRBV25-1 and TRBJ2-4, the full variable domain is EADIYQTPRYLVIGTGKKITLECSQTMGHDKMYWYQQDPGMELHLIHYSYGVNSTEKGDLSSESTVSRIRTEHFPLTLESARPSHTSQYLCASSEERTGNIQYFGAGTRLSVL.

This clone was counted only a few times. CDR3 sequence (DNA): TGTGCCGGCCGACGGGACAATTCACCCCTCCACTTT. As protein: CAGRRDNSPLHF. The genes are TRBV6-6 and TRBJ1-6, with D possibly TRBD1 on 5 matching bases. Germline lookup yields CDR1 MNHNY and CDR2 SVGAGI (reference sequence). Trimming stripped 11 bases from V and 7 bases from J, with 12 bases between. This CDR3 is 12 amino acids long.

The chain links TRBV30 to TRBJ1-5, with D possibly TRBD1 on 5 matching bases. The CDR3 is 15 residues long. The germline V gene has CDR1 GTSNPN and CDR2 SVGIG (reference sequence). V was cut by 2 bases and J by 9 bases, with 20 bases left in between. The CDR3 is CAWSRGQGDRGPQHF. Here the CDR3 DNA reads TGTGCCTGGAGTAGAGGACAAGGCGACCGGGGGCCCCAGCATTTT.

In its sample, this clone was seen once. The genes are TRBV29-1 and TRBJ2-7; TRBD2 matches 7 bases. CDR1 SQVTM and CDR2 ANQGSEA come from the germline V gene. The V and J ends lost 7 bases and 5 bases, in that order; junction bases with no gene match: 11. The CDR3 is made up of 13 amino acids. The CDR3 bases are TGCAGCGCCGTCGTGGCGGGAGTTCACGAGCAGTACTTC. This sequence encodes CSAVVAGVHEQYF.

This chain links TRBV11-2 with TRBJ1-6; 8 bases align to TRBD1. V dropped 4 bases and J dropped 7; count of bases not matched to a gene: 9. This CDR3 contains 16 residues. Germline CDR1 reads SGHAT; CDR2 reads FQNNGV. The CDR3 loop is CASSSPGGASNSPLHF. In nucleotides, the CDR3 is TGTGCCAGCAGCTCACCAGGGGGCGCCTCAAATTCACCCCTCCACTTT.

The chain has TRBV27 and TRBJ2-1, with 9 bases that match TRBD1. This CDR3 has 14 residues. V was pared by 5 bases and J by 4 bases, with 3 bases of the junction left unmatched. From germline, CDR1 is MNHEY and CDR2 SMNVEV (reference sequence). For the CDR3, the DNA is TGTGCCAGCAGTCGAGGACAGGGGTACAATGAGCAGTTCTTC. Translated, it gives CASSRGQGYNEQFF.

The rearrangement joins TRBV5-4 to TRBJ2-2, with 9 bases lining up with TRBD1. The CDR3 length is 16 residues. V lost 4 bases to trimming and J lost 5 bases; unmatched junction nucleotides: 9. Germline assignment: CDR1 SGHNT and CDR2 YYREEE (reference sequence). For the CDR3, the DNA is TGTGCCAGCAGCGGAACAGGGGGCGTAAGGACCGGGGAGCTGTTTTTT. This encodes CASSGTGGVRTGELFF.

The rearrangement joins TRBV11-2 to TRBJ2-3; 8 bases line up with TRBD2. CDR1 SGHAT and CDR2 FQNNGV come from the germline V gene. V shed 1 base, J shed 5 bases, and the junction held 17 bases outside the gene matches. The CDR3 extends over 19 amino acids. The CDR3 region is CASSLVLFRRGASEDTQYF. CDR3 nucleotide sequence: TGTGCCAGCAGCTTAGTACTCTTTAGGCGGGGGGCCTCGGAAGATACGCAGTATTTT. The full variable domain, rest sourced from reference TRBV11-2 and TRBJ2-3, is EAGVAQSPRYKIIEKRQSVAFWCNPISGHATLYWYQQILGQGPKLLIQFQNNGVVDDSQLPKDRFSAERLKGVDSTLKIQPAKLEDSAVYLCASSLVLFRRGASEDTQYFGPGTRLTVL.

The chain carries TRBV11-2 and TRBJ2-5; maybe TRBD1 (6 bases). From germline, CDR1 is SGHAT and CDR2 FQNNGV. Trimming shortened V by 10 bases and J by 5 bases, and 20 bases separated the two germline ends. The CDR3 runs to 14 residues. CDR3 DNA sequence: TGTGCCACCAAGGTTAGCAGGGGAAGCGAGACCCAGTACTTC. As protein: CATKVSRGSETQYF.

The chain uses TRBV11-3 and TRBJ1-1; D ambiguous. In germline, CDR1 is SGHNT, CDR2 YENEEA. The CDR3 consists of 13 residues. Trimming removed 3 bases from V and 2 bases from J, with 7 bases in between. The CDR3 DNA is TGTGCCAGCAGCTTTGGGCTTAACACTGAAGCTTTCTTT. The encoded protein is CASSFGLNTEAFF. The whole variable domain, filled in from reference TRBV11-3 and TRBJ1-1, reads EAGVVQSPRYKIIEKKQPVAFWCNPISGHNTLYWYLQNLGQGPELLIRYENEEAVDDSQLPKDRFSAERLKGVDSTLKIQPAELGDSAVYLCASSFGLNTEAFFGQGTRLTVV.

The chain joins TRBV2 to TRBJ1-4, with D perhaps TRBD1 (6 bases). The CDR3 loop spans 17 amino acids. The germline V and J ends were trimmed by 8 bases and 3 bases, with 22 bases remaining between them. CDR1 is SNHLY and CDR2 is FYNNEI in the germline V gene. Here the CDR3 reads CASGGGGQAGANEKLFF. CDR3 nucleotides: TGTGCCAGCGGTGGGGGCGGGCAAGCGGGAGCTAATGAAAAACTGTTTTTT.

This clone was recorded a few times. The chain carries TRBV6-6 and TRBJ2-3; D is unresolved. The CDR3 runs to 12 residues. Germline CDR1 reads MNHNY; CDR2 reads SVGAGI (reference sequence). Trimming took 2 bases from V and 5 from J, leaving 5 bases between them. The CDR3 DNA reads TGTGCCAGCAGTTACCGCGGAGATACGCAGTATTTT. It translates to CASSYRGDTQYF.